This T cell receptor beta chain is from a study of T cells in Graves' hyperthyroidism and ophthalmopathy. Study-wide results and limits: Stable hyperthyroidism was separated from ophthalmopathy by a model based on 13 V-J features.

Hyperthyroidism had been newly diagnosed in patients aged 18 to 65, and its duration was under 2 months. This clonotype occurred many times. Its antigen is currently unknown. CDR1 is SNHLY, CDR2 FYNNEI, per germline. The CDR3 extends over 15 amino acids. V was pared by 6 bases and J by 0 bases, with 15 bases between. Regions amplified from RNA transcripts were the TCR beta CDR3 regions. TCR CDR3 regions were first amplified by RT-PCR with HTBI primers. Via MiXCR, TCRdb re-called the multiplex PCR reads, giving one row per CDR3 protein. The sample lists roughly 300,000 distinct CDR3 sequences, roughly a fifth seen once, with 50% in the top ten.

This TCR derives from a woman aged 50 to 60 with Graves' hyperthyroidism. The sequenced sample was blood. The chain couples TRBV2 to TRBJ2-7; D not resolved. The CDR3 DNA is TGTGCCAGCAGGGGTCGGCAGCCAAGCTCCTACGAGCAGTACTTC. This encodes CASRGRQPSSYEQYF.